This T cell receptor beta chain was captured in a study of early T cells in non-severe SARS-CoV-2 infection. Study context: Unsorted whole-blood RNA was sequenced in bulk, leaving chains unpaired. Whole-study results and caveats: The study's VDJdb matching favored anti-spike CD8 responses and missed private and CD4 specificities.

The TCR library protocol was used to attach unique molecular identifiers. These identifiers were attached to individual cDNA molecules. TCRdb re-called the 5' RACE reads through MiXCR, storing one row per CDR3 protein. The sample includes over 35,000 distinct CDR3 sequences, under 5% of them seen just once. This CDR3 is built from 11 residues. Trimming pared 3 bases from V and 4 bases from J, leaving 4 bases between. Germline V gene sequence: CDR1 DFQATT, CDR2 SNEGSKA (reference sequence). To note about this clonotype: Its specificity is unknown.

The chain uses TRBV20-1 and TRBJ1-3; the D is unclear. The sample comprised whole blood. The receptor's source is an adult who was a healthcare worker with PCR-confirmed SARS-CoV-2 infection or an uninfected control (not recorded which). As DNA, the CDR3 is TGCAGTGCTAGCATCGGAAACACCATATATTTT. This sequence encodes CSASIGNTIYF.